These 16 T cell receptor beta chains were all obtained from the same sample, sequenced in a study of blood T cells in healthy people across ages. With a J-beta primer mix and a sample-barcoded 5' primer, a second PCR ran 7 to 11 cycles. TCRdb itself ran the 5' RACE reads through MiXCR, one entry per CDR3 protein. The sample consists of about 1,400,000 distinct CDR3 sequences, around two fifths of them appearing once. The material sequenced was blood. Receptors were obtained from a woman aged 18-29 years in good health.

The rearrangement links TRBV5-1 to TRBJ2-1, with a weak D call TRBD1 (6 bases). The CDR3 consists of 15 residues. Trimming cost V 1 base and J 8 bases, with 16 bases left between them. The germline V gene encodes CDR1 SGHRS and CDR2 YFSETQ. CDR3 nucleotide sequence: TGCGCCAGCAGCTTGCGTATGGGGGCGTTCTATGAGCAGTTCTTC. Translated, it gives CASSLRMGAFYEQFF.

V and J are TRBV4-2 and TRBJ1-2; possible D gene TRBD1, 5 bases. Germline-derived CDR1 and CDR2 are LGHNA and YNFKEQ. The ends were cut back, 0 bases at V and 2 bases at J, with 13 bases in the middle. The CDR3 spans 16 residues. The CDR3: CASSQDLRRDNYGYTF. The CDR3 DNA follows: TGTGCCAGCAGCCAAGATTTGCGCAGGGACAACTATGGCTACACCTTC.

This clonotype has only a few counts. The J gene is TRBJ1-5, the V gene TRBV6-1; TRBD1 might be the D (5 bases). CDR3 length equals 20 residues. The germline gives CDR1 MNHNS, CDR2 SASEGT. Between the trimmed V and J ends, which lost 6 bases and 9 bases, there was a span of 36 bases. The CDR3 sequence: CASRHFLLRVAAPRSAPQHF. The CDR3 nucleotides are TGTGCCAGCAGACACTTTCTGCTCAGGGTGGCGGCTCCTCGCTCGGCGCCCCAGCATTTT.

This clonotype was seen a handful of times. The V and J genes are TRBV29-1 and TRBJ1-4, with unresolved D. Looked up from germline, CDR1 is SQVTM and CDR2 is ANQGSEA. Trimming took 3 bases from V and 9 from J, leaving 14 bases between them. The CDR3 totals 13 residues. DNA for the CDR3: TGCAGCGTTGAGGCTCTGGAACGTAAAAAACTGTTTTTT. Translated, it gives CSVEALERKKLFF.

This clonotype was recorded once. The chain uses TRBV7-9 and TRBJ1-1; no clear D. The germline V gene has CDR1 SEHNR and CDR2 FQNEAQ (reference sequence). V lost 0 bases and J 8 bases, leaving 13 bases between the germline ends. The CDR3 extends over 14 amino acids. The CDR3 region is CASSLAQSGSEAFF. Written as DNA, the CDR3 is TGTGCCAGCAGCTTAGCGCAGAGCGGGAGCGAAGCTTTCTTT. Complete variable domain (other parts from reference TRBV7-9 and TRBJ1-1): DTGVSQNPRHKITKRGQNVTFRCDPISEHNRLYWYRQTLGQGPEFLTYFQNEAQLEKSRLLSDRFSAERPKGSFSTLEIQRTEQGDSAMYLCASSLAQSGSEAFFGQGTRLTVV.

In its sample, this clonotype was seen a few times. The CDR3: CSVEGGGAFF. DNA of the CDR3: TGCAGCGTAGAGGGAGGGGGAGCTTTCTTT. J is TRBJ1-1 and V is TRBV29-1, with D perhaps TRBD1 (6 bases). The V gene's germline CDR1 is SQVTM and CDR2 ANQGSEA. Trimming left V 6 bases short and J 10 bases short, with 12 bases between. The CDR3 totals 10 residues. Variable domain in full (rest from reference TRBV29-1 and TRBJ1-1): SAVISQKPSRDICQRGTSLTIQCQVDSQVTMMFWYRQQPGQSLTLIATANQGSEATYESGFVIDKFPISRPNLTFSTLTVSNMSPEDSSIYLCSVEGGGAFFGQGTRLTVV.

This clonotype was detected a few times. This chain joins TRBV6-1 and TRBJ2-7, with 10 positions matching TRBD2. The trim removed 5 bases at V and 0 bases at J, leaving 13 bases unmatched. There are 18 residues in the CDR3. CDR1 and CDR2 from the germline V gene are MNHNS and SASEGT. Here the CDR3 reads CASSRKGLAGAHSYEQYF. DNA of the CDR3: TGTGCCAGCAGTCGTAAGGGTCTAGCGGGGGCCCACTCCTACGAGCAGTACTTC.

In this sample, this clonotype turned up a few times. The chain carries TRBV28 and TRBJ2-1; D is unclear. This CDR3 comprises 12 residues. Trimming removed 3 bases at V and 9 bases at J, with 9 bases between. Germline CDR1 MDHEN, CDR2 SYDVKM. The CDR3 reads CASSFTPVEQFF. CDR3 coding DNA: TGTGCCAGCAGTTTTACCCCCGTTGAGCAGTTCTTC.

The V and J genes are TRBV20-1 and TRBJ2-1, with 11 bases matching TRBD1. The assigned J gene may be wrong: the sequence end matches TRBJ2-7 better. The CDR3 has 13 residues. Germline-derived CDR1 and CDR2 are DFQATT and SNEGSKA (reference sequence). CDR3 coding DNA: TGCAGTGCCCCTAGGACAGGGGGCAACGAGCAGTACTTC. Its protein product is CSAPRTGGNEQYF.

The chain combines TRBV5-1 with TRBJ2-3, with 10 bases lining up with TRBD2. CDR3 size: 17 residues. The V gene end was trimmed by 1 base and the J gene end by 5 bases; junction bases not matched to a gene: 10. The germline CDR1 and CDR2 sequences are SGHRS and YFSETQ. The CDR3: CASSLSGLAARLDTQYF. DNA for the CDR3: TGCGCCAGCAGCTTGAGTGGACTAGCGGCTCGATTAGATACGCAGTATTTT.

This clonotype was observed a few times. CDR3 residues: CASSLIQGSMNEQYF. The CDR3 DNA is TGCGCCAGCAGCTTAATACAGGGAAGTATGAACGAGCAGTACTTC. The rearrangement uses TRBV5-1 and TRBJ2-7; TRBD1 is a possible D gene (6 bases). The ends were cut back, 2 bases at V and 5 bases at J, with 17 bases in the middle. Germline V gene sequence: CDR1 SGHRS, CDR2 YFSETQ. This CDR3 spans 15 amino acids.

The rearrangement joins TRBV27 to TRBJ2-2; D possibly uses TRBD1 or TRBD2 (5 bases each). The germline gives CDR1 MNHEY, CDR2 SMNVEV (reference sequence). The CDR3 covers 15 residues. Between the trimmed V and J ends, which lost 4 bases and 4 bases, there was a span of 13 bases. The CDR3 DNA sequence: TGTGCCAGCAGTTCGGGGACCCCGATCACCGGGGAGCTGTTTTTT. Protein: CASSSGTPITGELFF.

This clonotype appeared a single time. The V call is TRBV2, the J call TRBJ2-5, with D maybe TRBD2 (5 bases). The CDR3 spans 14 residues. Germline V gene sequence: CDR1 SNHLY, CDR2 FYNNEI. Trimming removed 7 bases from V and 4 bases from J, with 16 bases in between. CDR3 nucleotide sequence: TGTGCCAGCAAAATGGGCGGGTTCGTAGAGACCCAGTACTTC. Translated: CASKMGGFVETQYF.

This clonotype has more than one count but fewer than ten. This chain links TRBV20-1 with TRBJ1-2, with 7 bases identical to TRBD1. Trimming removed 3 bases from V and 7 bases from J; junction bases left unmatched: 8. There are 13 residues in the CDR3. Germline CDR1 DFQATT, CDR2 SNEGSKA (reference sequence). CDR3 residues: CSARNDRELGYTF. The DNA of the CDR3 is TGCAGTGCTAGGAATGACAGGGAGCTTGGCTACACCTTC.

The chain couples TRBV29-1 to TRBJ1-1; D unresolved. The CDR3 contains 12 residues. The germline V gene has CDR1 SQVTM and CDR2 ANQGSEA. Trimming shortened V by 6 bases and J by 3 bases, and 11 bases separated the two germline ends. The CDR3 is CSVSDGDTEAFF. In DNA form, the CDR3 reads TGCAGCGTGTCGGACGGAGACACTGAAGCTTTCTTT.

The rearrangement links TRBV2 to TRBJ2-1; TRBD2 matches at 7 bases. CDR1 SNHLY and CDR2 FYNNEI come from the germline V gene. This CDR3 comprises 14 residues. Trimming took 9 bases from V and 6 from J; bases not matched to a gene: 11. The DNA for the CDR3 is TGTGCCAGTGGATGGGCTAGCGGTATCAATGAGCAGTTCTTC. This gives the protein CASGWASGINEQFF.